This record looks at one T cell receptor beta chain sequence and its context. Its binding antigen is unknown. There are no base qualities to consult, and no much larger clone falls within one base. This sample stems from a study of cytomegalovirus exposure and HLA in healthy donors (dated by TCRdb to about 2017). Study-level background: According to an earlier analysis of several hundred of the donors, some 180 million T cells yielded 120 million or so unique TCR beta sequences and more than 250 Gb of sequence data. Roughly 300 gigabases of sequencing data and 78 million or so unique TCR sequences were included in an early release covering roughly 600 HLA-typed donors. Of the 300 to 500 genotyped donors, 65% to 90% were placed in the genetic ancestry cluster associated with self-reported Caucasian donors. The aim of the study was to test whether cataloging public T cell receptors could identify signatures of past pathogen exposure. Using immunosequencing, the study profiled T cell repertoires from about 620 subjects and related those repertoires to cytomegalovirus serostatus. Along with the approximately 620-subject first cohort, a separate validation cohort of around 120 different subjects was used. High-throughput TCR immunosequencing, statistical association of individual TCRs with disease status, and machine learning were combined to predict cytomegalovirus infection status. A later analysis re-analyzed previously published TCR beta repertoires from roughly 690 donors and added high-resolution HLA genotyping to study TCR occurrence patterns. The later analysis used no new phenotypic data to find candidate immune exposures, relying instead on TCR beta sequences and their occurrence across donors. In an earlier analysis of 500 to 650 of the donors, high-throughput TCR beta sequencing was used to judge whether each TCR beta V gene segment behaved as functional or pseudogenic. Donor age, sex, ethnicity and CMV serostatus were collected together with the repertoire data. A later genetic analysis took genome-wide SNP genotypes for about 65% of the roughly 670 donors and used that subset as a discovery cohort. All discovery cohort repertoires had been generated on a single sequencing platform. Both class I and class II loci were covered by HLA typing, at four-digit resolution. Typing coverage differed by locus: A, B, C, DRB1 and DQB1 were typed in about 620-630 donors, DQA1 in about 560, DPA1 in roughly 590, and DPB1 in roughly 470. Roughly 5 DR-DQ haplotypes were handled as single units for association and clustering, since linkage in the cohort was strong. Among 398 genotyped donors of the cohort, an average of around 250,000 unique TCR beta nucleotide sequences was sequenced per donor, of which about 19% were non-productive.

The cohort was made up of 666 healthy bone marrow donors. Cohort members were all nominally healthy when sampled, although unrecorded immune exposures were likely present. The donor tested CMV seropositive and was one of the 289 seropositive cohort members. A peripheral blood sample was collected from each donor, and TCR beta sequencing was performed on peripheral blood mononuclear cells. The Qiagen DNeasy Blood Extraction Kit was used to extract genomic DNA from the blood cell samples. Summary of the overall study and its limitations: According to a later analysis, parvovirus B19, influenza, CMV and Epstein-Barr virus appeared linked to several top co-occurrence clusters. HLA typing was unavailable for some donors at each locus, so association tests used only the typed subset. Immune exposure information for the cohort was limited to CMV serostatus. This cohort had only TCR beta chains sequenced, and the lack of alpha or paired-chain data limited which features could be detected. In vitro tests confirmed that a few of the cytomegalovirus-associated TCR beta chains recognize cytomegalovirus antigens. When HLA alleles, especially DR and DQ, strongly co-occurred, TCR associations were difficult to assign to individual alleles. Compared with equally common non-associated chains, HLA-associated TCR beta chains in a later analysis were more clonally expanded and had lower generation probabilities. Because the 87-base-pair reads could not distinguish some IMGT-functional V segments, including TRBV6-2 and TRBV6-3, those segments were excluded. A later genetic analysis reported fewer N-insertions in productive TCRs among donors in an Asian-associated ancestry cluster than the roughly 720-donor mean. While some public TCRs were present in many individuals, most TCR sequences turned up only very rarely across donors. Presence/absence analyses assumed roughly uniform sequencing depth across donors, an assumption that may not hold. The authors suggested that the approach could potentially be extended to other disease states and immunological phenotypes. A later analysis found that most CMV-associated TCR beta chains appeared HLA-restricted, with HLA associations seemingly driven largely by CMV exposure. A cluster of highly shared sequence variants was judged likely to represent a technical artifact of the sequencing pipeline. In both the original and validation cohorts, the classifier was reported to diagnose cytomegalovirus status with high specificity and sensitivity. A total of some 180 TCR beta chains were listed by the study as associated with cytomegalovirus. A later genetic analysis associated a missense DCLRE1C variant with V-gene and J-gene trimming of TCR beta chains, and an independent cohort replicated the association. Linkage disequilibrium might explain the correlated functional status among segregating V segments, but an unknown experimental factor could not be ruled out. Specific HLA alleles were associated with 16,951 TCR beta sequences at a false discovery rate of 0.05 in a later analysis. Broadly in line with IMGT annotations, most TCR beta V segments showed up in productive rearrangements about 87% or about 30% of the time in an earlier analysis of several hundred of the donors. A further reported finding was that TCR beta sequences accurately predicted the HLA-A and HLA-B alleles for most subjects in the first cohort. According to a later analysis, TCR association rates differed among HLA loci, with DRB1 alleles showing the most associated TCRs and HLA-C alleles showing the fewest. The earlier analysis of some 560 of the donors excluded approximately 17 rarely observed V segments, including chromosome 9 orphons, because counts were too low.

CDR1 and CDR2 were assigned from the germline V gene (reference sequence) as SGHNT and YYREEE. After removal of 4 bases from V and 2 bases from J, the junction retains 9 bases not matched to a gene. The CDR3 covers 16 residues, taking in both the cysteine and the phenylalanine. The DNA shown is the 48-base CDR3, in frame from base 1. Libraries were constructed by the immunoSEQ multiplex PCR assay. The multiplex PCR relied on a mix of 60 forward primers for TCR Vbeta segments and 13 reverse primers for TCR Jbeta segments. The CDR3 region of rearranged TCR beta genes was amplified from genomic DNA with a multiplex PCR assay. The amplified TCR beta libraries were sequenced on the Illumina HiSeq System as 87-base-pair reads. In the original analysis: In a later analysis, tens of millions of unique TCR beta chains were counted across the 690 or so repertoires, and roughly 11 million of these chains were shared by at least two donors. Raw reads were error-corrected and collapsed into unique sequences with a nearest-neighbor algorithm that merged closely related sequences to remove PCR and sequencing errors. To assign V, D and J gene segments, CDR3 sequences were aligned to IMGT reference sequences. For a sequence to be retained, a match of at least six nucleotides to both a V gene segment and a J gene segment was required. A rearrangement was called productive if the CDR3 had no stop codons and remained in frame with V and J, and every other rearrangement was called non-productive. CDR3 was defined according to IMGT convention as the region running from the second conserved V-encoded cysteine to the conserved J-encoded phenylalanine. The earlier analysis of about 610 of the donors excluded sequences that lacked an unambiguous match to a single V gene segment. An earlier analysis of a few hundred of the donors called V segments functional above 56.7% productive rearrangements and segregating when the between-donor standard deviation exceeded 5%. A statistical classification framework was built for diagnosing cytomegalovirus status from the catalog of TCR beta chain sequences. In a later analysis, V and J genes were assigned by comparing TCR nucleotide sequences against IMGT/GENE-DB human TR gene sequences. Using the TCRdist pipeline, a later analysis assigned CDR3 sequences along with most-parsimonious VDJ recombination scenarios. In a later analysis, every TCR beta chain was defined by the combination of its CDR3 amino acid sequence and its V-gene family, and reads without a unique V-gene family were dropped. As a way to deal with suspected cross-contamination and a sequencing artifact, a later analysis dropped 450 to 700 nucleotide sequences that were highly shared and had low generation probability. A later analysis calculated a clonal expansion index for each public chain from normalized within-repertoire ranks of inferred template counts. A later analysis computed generation probabilities with a VDJ recombination model fitted to out-of-frame rearrangements, and checked the results against IGoR. Hypergeometric tests were used in a later analysis to score TCR-TCR, TCR-HLA and TCR-CMV co-occurrence, with a repertoire-size bias correction applied to the TCR pairs. In a later analysis, false discovery rates were estimated by permuting HLA or CMV assignments 20 times. In a later analysis, co-occurring TCRs were grouped using DBSCAN, with TCRdist sequence similarity added in when clustering inside HLA-allele-positive subsets. Repertoires with fewer than 30,000 or more than 120,000 public chains, plus five repertoires with anomalous nucleotide sharing, were excluded from co-occurrence clustering. TCRdb stores this immuneACCESS table with in-frame sequences only. Part of the clones is absent; in the studies checked, under half of the shortfall reflects unresolved V genes, and no reason is known for the rest. V, J and clone size reflect that table, while D and trimming were determined from the DNA. Here the sample has some 110,000 clones; about four fifths occur a single time. Approximately 13% of the sample lies in the top ten.

The V and J segments used are TRBV5-4 and TRBJ1-2, with 9 bases matching TRBD1. The clonotype originates from a woman aged 55-70 years in good health and CMV-seropositive. Sequenced material: PBMCs. DNA sequence: TGTGCCAGCAGCACAATTACCGGGACAGGGAACTATGGCTACACCTTC. This yields the protein CASSTITGTGNYGYTF.